A selection of T cell receptor beta chains follows, all from one sample in a study of blood T cell repertoires in COVID-19. Produced via immunoSEQ multiplex PCR; TCRdb's table is partial and in-frame only. The sample has approximately 100,000 clones; more than 75% are singletons. The sequencing sample was made of peripheral blood. Every receptor here comes from a human donor in a cohort sampled during active COVID-19. Each CDR3 is given with its conserved first and last residue. The D gene is left open where the match is weak. The size of a clone is reported for some rows only, either as once, few or many, or as a class for expanded clones.

v_gene,j_gene,d_gene,abundance,CDR3nt,CDR3aa
TRBV3-1/TRBV3-2,TRBJ2-1,-,-,TGTGCCAGCGGCCTATCGCTAAATGAGCAGTTCTTC,CASGLSLNEQFF
TRBV19,TRBJ1-5,-,-,TGTGCCAGTAGTCGGGAGGGGCAGCCCCAGCATTTT,CASSREGQPQHF
TRBV20-1,TRBJ2-7,TRBD1,-,TGCAGTGCTAGTCTCCCACAGGGGGCATCAGGCTCCTACGAGCAGTACTTC,CSASLPQGASGSYEQYF
TRBV27,TRBJ1-1,-,-,TGTGCCAGCAGTTATTCAGCAGGGCACGTCAACACTGAAGCTTTCTTT,CASSYSAGHVNTEAFF
TRBV29-1,TRBJ2-5,TRBD2,-,TGCAGCGTTGTTAGGACTAGCGGGAGGGCCCGAGAGACCCAGTACTTC,CSVVRTSGRARETQYF
TRBV11-1,TRBJ2-3,-,-,TGTGCCAGCAGCGTTCTCGGGACTAGCACAGATACGCAGTATTTT,CASSVLGTSTDTQYF
TRBV19,TRBJ2-7,TRBD2,-,TGTGCCAGTAGTCCCTACGGGACTAGGACTTACGAGCAGTACTTC,CASSPYGTRTYEQYF
TRBV9,TRBJ2-5,-,-,TGTGCCAGCAGCGTAGGAGGCGACTGGCAACCTAAAGAGACCCAGTACTTC,CASSVGGDWQPKETQYF
TRBV28,TRBJ1-2,-,once,TGTGCCAGCGAGGGTGGGGGGGGCCATAACTATGGCTACACCTTC,CASEGGGGHNYGYTF
TRBV3-1/TRBV3-2,TRBJ2-5,TRBD2,once,TGTGCCAGCAGCCAAGAAGCGGGGGTAGAGACCCAGTACTTC,CASSQEAGVETQYF
TRBV27,TRBJ1-1,-,-,TGTGCCAGCAGTTCCGGGGGGTCCCCTCGAGCTTTCTTT,CASSSGGSPRAFF
TRBV2,TRBJ2-1,-,-,TGTGCCAGCGTCTACTACAATGAGCAGTTCTTC,CASVYYNEQFF
TRBV13,TRBJ2-7,-,once,TGTGCCAGCAGCTTAAGCGGTGAGCAGTACTTC,CASSLSGEQYF
TRBV18,TRBJ2-5,TRBD1,once,TGTGCCAGCTCATTCGACAGGGCGGCCCAGTACTTC,CASSFDRAAQYF
TRBV14,TRBJ2-7,-,-,TGTGCCAGCAGCCAAGGAAACTGGTACAGCAGCGAGCAGTACTTC,CASSQGNWYSSEQYF
TRBV28,TRBJ1-2,TRBD1,once,TGTGCCAGCACCGGGACAGGGTCGGCCTTAAACTATGGCTACACCTTC,CASTGTGSALNYGYTF
TRBV28,TRBJ2-7,TRBD1,-,TGTGCCAGCAGTCCTCTACCCGGACAGGGGGCTACCTACGAGCAGTACTTC,CASSPLPGQGATYEQYF
TRBV3-1/TRBV3-2,TRBJ2-6,-,-,TGTGCCAGCACAATGGGAGTTGGGGCCAACGTCCTGACTTTC,CASTMGVGANVLTF
TRBV28,TRBJ2-7,-,-,TGTGCCAGCAGTCGCGTGCACTCCTACGAGCAGTACTTC,CASSRVHSYEQYF
TRBV19,TRBJ1-3,-,few,TGTGCCAGTAGTATATCGGTTCTCGACAGAACATATTTT,CASSISVLDRTYF
TRBV28,TRBJ1-6,-,-,TGTGCCAGCAGTTTGAGACAGGTGATCCCAGGGTCCTATAATTCACCCCTCCACTTT,CASSLRQVIPGSYNSPLHF
TRBV6-5,TRBJ2-7,TRBD1,-,TGTGCCAGCAGATACGACAGGGGGCGTCTCGAGCAGTACTTC,CASRYDRGRLEQYF
TRBV28,TRBJ1-1,-,-,TGTGCCAGCAGTCTCTCCAGGGGCAGTATGAACACTGAAGCTTTCTTT,CASSLSRGSMNTEAFF
TRBV18,TRBJ2-4,-,-,TGTGCCAGCTCACATATAAGACAAGCCAAAAACATTCAGTACTTC,CASSHIRQAKNIQYF
TRBV6-5,TRBJ2-1,TRBD1,-,TGTGCCAGCAGAGACCAGGGGGCGGGTGAGCAGTTCTTC,CASRDQGAGEQFF
TRBV7-9,TRBJ1-3,-,few,TGTGCCAGCAGCTTAGCCGGCGGCCCGCACTGGGATTTT,CASSLAGGPHWDF
TRBV11-1,TRBJ1-1,TRBD1,-,TGTGCCAGCAGCTTGCCTCGGACAGGGGGCACTGAAGCTTTCTTT,CASSLPRTGGTEAFF
TRBV7-6,TRBJ1-4,-,-,TGTGCCAGCAGCCCATCTACAGGAAGAAAGAATGAAAAACTGTTTTTT,CASSPSTGRKNEKLFF
TRBV27,TRBJ2-1,-,-,TGTGCCAGCAGTGTAGGGGGAGGGGTGGGGGCAACCTACAATGAGCAGTTCTTC,CASSVGGGVGATYNEQFF
TRBV5-1,TRBJ2-3,TRBD1,-,TGCGCCAGCGGCCTCTCGGGACAGGGGGCAACAGATACGCAGTATTTT,CASGLSGQGATDTQYF
TRBV3-1/TRBV3-2,TRBJ2-2,-,-,TGTGCCAGCAGCCCGTCGAAGACAGGGAACACCGGGGAGCTGTTTTTT,CASSPSKTGNTGELFF
TRBV28,TRBJ1-6,TRBD1,-,TGTGCCAGCAGTTTACCCGGGACAGGATTTGGTTCACCCCTCCACTTT,CASSLPGTGFGSPLHF
TRBV27,TRBJ2-3,TRBD2,-,TGTGCCAGCAGCCCCGTGTCTTGGGGACTAGCAAAAGATACGCAGTATTTT,CASSPVSWGLAKDTQYF
TRBV6-5,TRBJ2-7,TRBD1,-,TGTGCCAGCAGTCGGGACAGGTACGAGCAGTACTTC,CASSRDRYEQYF
TRBV24-1,TRBJ2-5,TRBD1,-,TGTGCCACCAGTGACTCAGACAGGGGCGAGACCCAGTACTTC,CATSDSDRGETQYF
TRBV5-1,TRBJ2-3,TRBD1,once,TGCGCCAGCAGCTTGGACAGGGGGGACACAGATACGCAGTATTTT,CASSLDRGDTDTQYF
TRBV6-4,TRBJ2-1,TRBD1,-,TGTGCCAGCAGTCCGGACAGGGGAACCTACAATGAGCAGTTCTTC,CASSPDRGTYNEQFF
TRBV30,TRBJ2-5,TRBD1,-,TGTGCCTGGACAGGGGGCTCAGAGACCCAGTACTTC,CAWTGGSETQYF
TRBV2,TRBJ2-3,TRBD2,once,TGTGCCCTCTACAGACTAGCGGGGGGTCCCAGCACAGATACGCAGTATTTT,CALYRLAGGPSTDTQYF